This TCR beta chain was sequenced for a study of T cell therapy after organ transplantation. Study-wide background: T cell doses, up to 6, came every 2 weeks; follow-up lasted roughly 30 weeks.

General observations from the study: Few nonresponder expansions may reflect low coverage from poor CD8+ yield. In nonresponders, large pretherapy expansions changed minimally after therapy.

The protocol was immunoSEQ multiplex PCR, while the TCRdb copy is restricted to in-frame clones and leaves out a portion. Here the sample spans a few thousand clones, around 74% being singletons. Comments on this clone: Its antigen remains unknown.

Stated time point: 20-29 weeks after completion of therapy. CDR3 length: 12 amino acids. CDR1 is MNHNS, CDR2 SASEGT, per germline. V lost 5 bases and J 4 bases, leaving 9 bases between the germline ends. Specimen: CD8+ T cells from blood, collected after autologous CMV-specific T cell therapy. This chain joins TRBV6-1 and TRBJ2-7; D gene ambiguous. This TCR derives from a human patient who had received a solid organ transplant and had CMV disease. Some of the T cells may derive from the graft donor. The CDR3 is CASSIGAYEQYF. As DNA, the CDR3 is TGTGCCAGCAGTATAGGAGCTTACGAGCAGTACTTC.